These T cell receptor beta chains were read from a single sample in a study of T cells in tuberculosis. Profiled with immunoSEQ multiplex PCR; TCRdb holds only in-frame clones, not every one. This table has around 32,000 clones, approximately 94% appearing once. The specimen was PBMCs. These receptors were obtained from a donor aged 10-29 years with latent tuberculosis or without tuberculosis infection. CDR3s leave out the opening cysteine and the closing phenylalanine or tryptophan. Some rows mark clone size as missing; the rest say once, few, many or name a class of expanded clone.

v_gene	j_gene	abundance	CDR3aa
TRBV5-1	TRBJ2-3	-	ASSPRTGGPTDTQY
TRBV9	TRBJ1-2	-	ASSPGQTYYGYT
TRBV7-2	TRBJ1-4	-	ASTFGGFNEKLF
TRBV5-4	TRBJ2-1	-	ASSLGAGVMINEQF
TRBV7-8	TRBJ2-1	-	ASSTFRGISYNEQF
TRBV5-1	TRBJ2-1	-	ASSLDRRVAGYNEQF
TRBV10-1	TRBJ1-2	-	ASSPTGTSYGYT
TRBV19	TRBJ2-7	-	ASSPAGLAGLRSSYEQY
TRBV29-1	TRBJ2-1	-	SVEEGLAAYNEQF
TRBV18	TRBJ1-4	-	ASSPTATNEKLF
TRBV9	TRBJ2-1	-	ASSVLSGSTEQF
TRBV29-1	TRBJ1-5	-	SVEDSINQPQH
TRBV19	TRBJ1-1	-	ASSGRQGSYMNTEAF
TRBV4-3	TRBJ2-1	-	ASSQSGRGDNEQF
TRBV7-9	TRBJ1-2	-	ASSRPGGTGVQRGYT
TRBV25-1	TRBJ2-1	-	ASSRGWEQF
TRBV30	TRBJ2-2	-	AWSARELGGELF
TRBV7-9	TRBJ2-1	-	ASSLGGTRLREQF
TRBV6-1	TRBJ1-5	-	ASSEQGIINQPQH
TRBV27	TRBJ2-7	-	ARQMGGETYEQY
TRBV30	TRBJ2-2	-	AWSPYRNTGELF
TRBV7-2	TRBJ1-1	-	ASSLEQGNTEAF
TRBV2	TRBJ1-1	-	ASSLSHRADEAF
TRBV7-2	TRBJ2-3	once	ASSLALTSTDTQY
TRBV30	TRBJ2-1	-	AWRGSSYNEQF
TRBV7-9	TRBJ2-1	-	ASSLQGGLGQF
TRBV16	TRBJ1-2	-	ASSQSSQGIGNYGYT
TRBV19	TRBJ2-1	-	ASSPGQFSYNEQF
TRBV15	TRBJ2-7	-	ATSRTGGSLDEQY
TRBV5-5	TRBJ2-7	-	ASSSWQGSAYEQY
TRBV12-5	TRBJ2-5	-	ASGLAGVETQY
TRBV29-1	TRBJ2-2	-	SGTSGTNTGELF
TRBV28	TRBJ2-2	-	ASSLSGTGSGELF
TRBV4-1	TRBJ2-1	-	ASSLRRGRADYNEQF
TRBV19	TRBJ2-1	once	ASGTTSGINNEQF